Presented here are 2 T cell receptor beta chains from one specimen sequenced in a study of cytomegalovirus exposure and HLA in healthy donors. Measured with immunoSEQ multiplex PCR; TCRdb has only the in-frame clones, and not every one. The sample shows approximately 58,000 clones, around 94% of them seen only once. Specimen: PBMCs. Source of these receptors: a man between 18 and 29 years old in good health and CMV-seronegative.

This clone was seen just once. CDR3 residues: CASSQWTSGSPGELFF. The CDR3 DNA reads TGTGCCAGCAGCCAATGGACTAGCGGGAGTCCCGGGGAGCTGTTTTTT. The chain employs TRBV5-6 and TRBJ2-2; 13 nucleotides agree with TRBD2. Trimming cost V 4 bases and J 6 bases; bases outside gene matches: 6. Per germline, CDR1 SGHDT and CDR2 YYEEEE. This CDR3 comprises 16 residues.

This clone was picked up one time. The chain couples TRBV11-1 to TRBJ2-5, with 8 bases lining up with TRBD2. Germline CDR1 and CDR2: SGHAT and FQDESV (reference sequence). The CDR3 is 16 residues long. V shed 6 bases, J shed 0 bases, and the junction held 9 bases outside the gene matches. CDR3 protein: CASSPRTSRYQETQYF. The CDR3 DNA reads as TGTGCCAGCAGTCCCCGGACTAGCCGGTACCAAGAGACCCAGTACTTC. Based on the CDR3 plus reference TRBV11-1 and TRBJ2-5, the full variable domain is EAEVAQSPRYKITEKSQAVAFWCDPISGHATLYWYRQILGQGPELLVQFQDESVVDDSQLPKDRFSAERLKGVDSTLKIQPAELGDSAMYLCASSPRTSRYQETQYFGPGTRLLVL.